One and the same sample provided the 5 T cell receptor beta chains below, sequenced in a study of T-cell reconstitution after alpha-beta-depleted transplantation in children. Unique molecular identifiers featured in how the TCRbeta library was prepared. MiXCR was run by TCRdb on the PCR reads, yielding one entry per CDR3 protein. Of some 200,000 distinct CDR3 sequences detected, 5% to 6.5% appear once; the ten largest clones hold 4.5%. Material: PBMCs, obtained before TCRalphabeta/CD19-depleted stem cell transplant. The receptors were gathered from a girl under three years old with combined immunodeficiency, due to receive a stem cell transplant.

The chain uses TRBV6-4 and TRBJ2-3; 9 bases line up with TRBD2. Trimming took 6 bases from V and 0 from J; bases not matched to a gene: 16. The CDR3 runs to 19 residues. Germline V CDR1 and CDR2: MRHNA, SNTAGT. In DNA form, the CDR3 reads TGTGCCAGCAGGGACCTGTCGGGACTAGCTCATTTCAGCACAGATACGCAGTATTTT. Encoded protein: CASRDLSGLAHFSTDTQYF.

This clonotype was counted ten times or more. The V gene is TRBV20-1, the J gene TRBJ2-5; TRBD2 agrees at 8 bases. This CDR3 contains 17 residues. In germline, CDR1 is DFQATT, CDR2 SNEGSKA (reference sequence). J was trimmed by 0 bases and V by 5 bases; bases with no gene match: 14. CDR3 region: CSAELEGLALYQETQYF. CDR3 nucleotides: TGCAGTGCTGAACTCGAAGGACTAGCTTTATACCAAGAGACCCAGTACTTC.

This clonotype was detected many times. The chain is built from TRBV4-1 and TRBJ2-7; 9 nucleotides agree with TRBD2. CDR1 is MGHRA and CDR2 is YSYEKL in the germline V gene. The CDR3 covers 15 residues. The J segment lost 5 bases and the V segment lost 4 bases, leaving 9 bases of the junction unmatched. The CDR3 coding sequence is TGCGCCAGCAGCCTCTTTACGAGCGGGGGGAACGAGCAGTACTTC. Translation: CASSLFTSGGNEQYF.

Details on this clonotype: One base away lies a much larger clone, so this may be a sequencing read error. The V and J genes are TRBV3-1 and TRBJ2-2; no clear D. CDR3 length: 12 amino acids. Trimming removed 1 base at V and 14 bases at J, with 11 bases between. The germline V gene encodes CDR1 LGHDT and CDR2 YNNKEL (reference sequence). Written as DNA, the CDR3 is TGTGCCAGCAGCCAAGTCTTGACCGAACTGTTTTTT. The encoded protein is CASSQVLTELFF.

This clonotype was picked up many times. V gene TRBV7-2 combines with J gene TRBJ2-1, with D hard to call. CDR1 SGHTA and CDR2 FQGNSA come from the germline V gene. Between the trimmed V and J ends, which lost 2 bases and 15 bases, there was a span of 23 bases. This CDR3 region has 15 residues. CDR3 DNA sequence: TGTGCCAGCAGCTTAACACTCGATGTGACCCTCCAGTGGTTCTTC. Amino acid sequence: CASSLTLDVTLQWFF.